This TCR beta chain was observed in a study of blood T cell repertoires in COVID-19. The CDR3 spans 13 residues. The junction had 1 base not matched to a gene; V was cut back by 5 bases and J by 4 bases. CDR1 and CDR2 from the germline V gene are GTSNPN and SVGIG (reference sequence). Method: immunoSEQ multiplex PCR; TCRdb's copy keeps in-frame clones and lacks some. The sample consists of 140,000 to 150,000 clones, about nine tenths of them appearing once. Individuals drawn from 24 US areas were about 18 to 90 years old. Self-reported history from a screening survey and questionnaire set each donor's cohort. Symptom resolution, clearance, or two negative PCRs marked donors in Cohort 3 as recovered.

The V call is TRBV30, the J call TRBJ2-3, with TRBD2 identical over 12 bases. Material for sequencing was PBMCs or T cells enriched from blood (not recorded which). This receptor was identified in a man in his 60s who had recovered from COVID-19. CDR3: CAWGLAGPDTQYF. Written as DNA, the CDR3 is TGTGCCTGGGGACTAGCGGGACCAGATACGCAGTATTTT.